The present entry profiles one T cell receptor (beta chain) with its context. The assay was immunoSEQ multiplex PCR, and TCRdb's table has in-frame clones only and misses some. The data show 200,000 to 300,000 clones, 90% seen once. The record originates from a study of cytomegalovirus exposure and HLA in healthy donors. Input material: PBMCs. This clonotype was sampled from a woman younger than 45 in good health and CMV-seronegative.

Here the CDR3 DNA reads TGTGCCAGCAGTAATCCCACCAGGGAGAATCAGCCCCAGCATTTT. It codes for CASSNPTRENQPQHF. The chain carries TRBV28 and TRBJ1-5, with D perhaps TRBD1 (5 bases). The CDR3 sequence is 15 residues long. The germline V gene encodes CDR1 MDHEN and CDR2 SYDVKM. V was trimmed by 5 bases and J by 4 bases, leaving 15 bases between them. Complete variable domain (other parts from reference TRBV28 and TRBJ1-5): DVKVTQSSRYLVKRTGEKVFLECVQDMDHENMFWYRQDPGLGLRLIYFSYDVKMKEKGDIPEGYSVSREKKERFSLILESASTNQTSMYLCASSNPTRENQPQHFGDGTRLSIL.